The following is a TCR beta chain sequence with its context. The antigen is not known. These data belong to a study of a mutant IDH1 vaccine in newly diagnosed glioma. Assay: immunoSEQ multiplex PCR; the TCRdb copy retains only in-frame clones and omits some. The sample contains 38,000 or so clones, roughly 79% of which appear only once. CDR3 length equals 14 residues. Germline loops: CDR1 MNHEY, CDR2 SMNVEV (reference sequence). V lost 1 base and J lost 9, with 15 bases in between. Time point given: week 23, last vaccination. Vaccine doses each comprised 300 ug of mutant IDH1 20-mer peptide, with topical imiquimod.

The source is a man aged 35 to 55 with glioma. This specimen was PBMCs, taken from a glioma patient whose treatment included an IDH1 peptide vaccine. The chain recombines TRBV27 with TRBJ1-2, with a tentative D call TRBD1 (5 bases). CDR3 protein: CASSLYFRAQSYTF. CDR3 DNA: TGTGCCAGCAGTTTATATTTCAGGGCTCAGAGCTACACCTTC.